This T cell receptor beta chain was documented in a study of T cell responses to AZD1222 COVID-19 vaccine. The germline CDR1 and CDR2 sequences are SGHVS and FQNEAQ. The V and J ends lost 0 bases and 5 bases, in that order; junction bases with no gene match: 7. There are 17 residues in the CDR3. Comments on this clone: No antigen is known for it.

General study findings and limits: Nearly half of spike-specific TCRs reportedly target unmutated variant regions. White British ancestry dominated among donors, who included more females, and clonal diversity was possibly underestimated. Spike-specific TCR breadth and depth rose after two AZD1222 doses.

Clones were sequenced by immunoSEQ multiplex PCR, and TCRdb holds only the in-frame ones, with some missing. The table records about 78,000 clones, about nine tenths of them present only once. Source: peripheral blood, taken 28 days after the second AZD1222 dose. The clonotype originates from an adult who received the AZD1222 COVID-19 vaccine. The V gene is TRBV7-8, the J gene TRBJ2-2, with 9 positions matching TRBD2. The CDR3 DNA is TGTGCCAGCAGCTTAGCGGGGGCGGGAGGGTGGACCGGGGAGCTGTTTTTT. This codes for CASSLAGAGGWTGELFF.